These T cell receptor beta chains were read from a single sample in a study of blood T cell repertoires in COVID-19. The table came from immunoSEQ multiplex PCR; TCRdb's copy has only in-frame clones and leaves some out. The repertoire holds 35,000 to 50,000 clones, with around 91% as singletons. The sequenced material came from peripheral blood. All receptors come from a middle-aged man with active COVID-19. Each CDR3 is given with its conserved first and last residue. The D gene is left open where the match is weak. Clone size appears in some rows only: once, few, many, or a class for an expanded clone.

D	size	V	J	CDR3	DNA
NA	NA	TRBV28	TRBJ1-1	CASRGWDTEAFF	TGTGCCAGCAGGGGCTGGGACACTGAAGCTTTCTTT
TRBD1	NA	TRBV5-8	TRBJ1-2	CASPPQGAYYGYTF	TGTGCCAGCCCCCCGCAGGGGGCATACTATGGCTACACCTTC
NA	NA	TRBV5-1	TRBJ2-5	CASSLLTREETQYF	TGCGCCAGCAGCTTGCTGACGCGGGAAGAGACCCAGTACTTC
TRBD1	NA	TRBV5-4	TRBJ2-7	CASSSGQGPQYEQYF	TGTGCCAGCAGCTCTGGACAGGGGCCTCAATACGAGCAGTACTTC
NA	NA	TRBV28	TRBJ1-2	CASSFLGGSNYGYTF	TGTGCCAGCTCATTCCTGGGGGGAAGTAACTATGGCTACACCTTC
NA	NA	TRBV28	TRBJ1-2	CASSITQNYGYTF	TGTGCCAGCAGTATAACACAGAACTATGGCTACACCTTC
TRBD2	NA	TRBV6-5	TRBJ2-5	CASSYSGTRGETQYF	TGTGCCAGCAGTTACTCAGGGACTAGAGGCGAGACCCAGTACTTC
NA	NA	TRBV24-1	TRBJ2-3	CATSDGRTDTQYF	TGTGCCACCAGTGATGGCCGCACAGATACGCAGTATTTT
TRBD1	NA	TRBV10-1	TRBJ1-1	CASKDRLNTEAFF	TGCGCCAGCAAGGACAGGCTGAACACTGAAGCTTTCTTT
NA	NA	TRBV24-1	TRBJ1-5	CATSDPGRGTSNQPQHF	TGTGCCACCAGTGATCCCGGGAGAGGAACTAGCAATCAGCCCCAGCATTTT
TRBD1	NA	TRBV15	TRBJ2-7	CATSRDILTGASYEQYF	TGTGCCACCAGCAGAGATATTCTGACAGGGGCCTCCTACGAGCAGTACTTC
NA	NA	TRBV2	TRBJ2-7	CASSRRVEQYF	TGTGCCAGCAGTAGGAGGGTCGAGCAGTACTTC
TRBD1	NA	TRBV29-1	TRBJ1-4	CSAARTGTEKLFF	TGCAGCGCCGCACGGACAGGGACTGAAAAACTGTTTTTT
NA	NA	TRBV7-2	TRBJ1-2	CASSPYKGGYTF	TGTGCCAGCAGCCCTTACAAGGGGGGCTACACCTTC
NA	NA	TRBV7-9	TRBJ1-5	CASSLALSGQGLFNQPQHF	TGTGCCAGCAGCTTAGCGCTGTCCGGCCAGGGGCTTTTCAATCAGCCCCAGCATTTT
TRBD1	NA	TRBV5-1	TRBJ2-5	CASTTGTGGTQYF	TGCGCCAGCACGACCGGGACAGGGGGGACCCAGTACTTC
TRBD2	NA	TRBV11-3	TRBJ2-5	CASSSGLAEQETQYF	TGTGCCAGCAGCTCGGGACTAGCGGAACAAGAGACCCAGTACTTC
TRBD1	NA	TRBV11-2	TRBJ2-1	CASRTGLKQFF	TGTGCCAGCCGGACAGGGCTAAAACAGTTCTTC
NA	few	TRBV7-7	TRBJ2-1	CASSLGGTHSYNEQFF	TGTGCCAGCAGCTTAGGGGGGACTCACTCCTACAATGAGCAGTTCTTC
TRBD2	NA	TRBV4-2	TRBJ2-3	CASSQTLSGSGDTQYF	TGTGCCAGCAGCCAAACCCTTAGCGGGAGTGGGGATACGCAGTATTTT
NA	NA	TRBV19	TRBJ2-5	CASSIDRWSGGRETQYF	TGTGCCAGTAGTATAGATAGGTGGAGCGGAGGCCGAGAGACCCAGTACTTC
NA	once	TRBV28	TRBJ1-5	CASSPTRGGVSNQPQHF	TGTGCCAGCAGTCCCACTCGTGGGGGGGTGAGCAATCAGCCCCAGCATTTT
NA	NA	TRBV2	TRBJ1-6	CASKNRQNYNSPLHF	TGTGCCAGCAAAAACCGACAGAATTATAATTCACCCCTCCACTTT
TRBD1	NA	TRBV27	TRBJ2-7	CASSPRAGGSYEQYF	TGTGCCAGCAGTCCGAGGGCAGGGGGCTCCTACGAGCAGTACTTC
TRBD2	NA	TRBV5-1	TRBJ2-3	CASSAGASGRGSRDTQYF	TGCGCCAGCAGCGCGGGTGCTAGCGGGAGAGGATCGAGAGATACGCAGTATTTT
TRBD2	NA	TRBV28	TRBJ2-7	CASSSLAGGLSYEQYF	TGTGCCAGCAGTTCCCTAGCGGGAGGTCTCTCCTACGAGCAGTACTTC
TRBD2	NA	TRBV5-1	TRBJ2-5	CASSLGGSAGGPPETQYF	TGCGCCAGCAGCTTGGGTGGTTCAGCGGGAGGACCTCCAGAGACCCAGTACTTC
TRBD1	once	TRBV2	TRBJ1-4	CASSRDRGGEKLFF	TGTGCCAGCAGCCGGGACAGGGGAGGTGAAAAACTGTTTTTT
TRBD2	NA	TRBV5-4	TRBJ2-1	CASSPASGINYNEQFF	TGTGCCAGCAGCCCCGCTAGCGGGATAAACTACAATGAGCAGTTCTTC
NA	NA	TRBV10-3	TRBJ2-1	CAISDGGTYNEQFF	TGTGCCATCAGTGACGGGGGAACCTACAATGAGCAGTTCTTC
TRBD2	NA	TRBV19	TRBJ2-1	CASSIGGGREEQFF	TGTGCCAGTAGTATAGGGGGCGGGAGGGAAGAGCAGTTCTTC
TRBD1	NA	TRBV2	TRBJ2-1	CASNLEDRVNEQFF	TGTGCCAGCAACCTCGAGGACAGGGTCAATGAGCAGTTCTTC
NA	NA	TRBV4-1	TRBJ2-1	CASSQETEQFF	TGCGCCAGCAGCCAAGAGACAGAGCAGTTCTTC
NA	NA	TRBV6-1	TRBJ1-2	CASSEAGIYSGYTF	TGTGCCAGCAGTGAAGCCGGTATTTACTCTGGCTACACCTTC
TRBD1	NA	TRBV3-1/TRBV3-2	TRBJ2-7	CASSPNLPLRTGKVEQYF	TGTGCCAGCAGCCCCAATCTTCCGCTCAGGACAGGGAAGGTCGAGCAGTACTTC
TRBD1	NA	TRBV28	TRBJ1-5	CASSSGTGNQPQHF	TGTGCCAGCAGTTCCGGGACAGGCAATCAGCCCCAGCATTTT
TRBD1	NA	TRBV7-9	TRBJ2-7	CASSPNGTGRYEQYF	TGTGCCAGCAGCCCTAACGGGACAGGGAGGTACGAGCAGTACTTC
NA	NA	TRBV19	TRBJ2-6	CASSQGSRIGSGANVLTF	TGTGCCAGTAGTCAGGGGTCCCGTATAGGCTCTGGGGCCAACGTCCTGACTTTC
TRBD2	NA	TRBV6-5	TRBJ2-7	CASSREASYEQYF	TGTGCCAGCAGCCGGGAGGCTTCCTACGAGCAGTACTTC
NA	NA	TRBV11-1	TRBJ2-2	CASSLRQGTGELFF	TGTGCCAGCAGCTTACGGCAGGGTACCGGGGAGCTGTTTTTT
NA	few	TRBV5-1	TRBJ2-5	CASSRDFGWETQYF	TGCGCCAGCAGCCGGGACTTTGGATGGGAGACCCAGTACTTC
NA	NA	TRBV9	TRBJ2-3	CASSVGWGTSTDTQYF	TGTGCCAGCAGCGTAGGTTGGGGGACTAGCACAGATACGCAGTATTTT
TRBD2	NA	TRBV6-6	TRBJ2-7	CASSSIGTSGYEQYF	TGTGCCAGCAGTTCAATAGGGACTAGCGGATACGAGCAGTACTTC
NA	NA	TRBV15	TRBJ2-7	CATSRDPGSSYEQYF	TGTGCCACCAGCAGAGATCCGGGAAGCTCCTACGAGCAGTACTTC
TRBD1	NA	TRBV7-9	TRBJ1-4	CASSPGQPNEKLFF	TGTGCCAGCAGCCCGGGACAGCCTAATGAAAAACTGTTTTTT
NA	NA	TRBV2	TRBJ1-2	CASSGSWEGGNYGYTF	TGTGCCAGCAGTGGATCCTGGGAGGGGGGTAACTATGGCTACACCTTC
TRBD2	NA	TRBV28	TRBJ2-7	CASSGEGKTYEQYF	TGTGCCAGCAGTGGGGAGGGGAAAACCTACGAGCAGTACTTC